This entry features one T cell receptor beta chain sequence. The antigen remains unidentified. The sample carries other DNA sequences with the same CDR3. Using immunoSEQ multiplex PCR, the repertoire was profiled, and TCRdb retains in-frame clones only, with some absent. The sample gives 350,000 to 450,000 clones, 87% of which show up once; 3.4% is in the top ten. Treatment defined: over 15 received Ad26.COV2.S at low or high dose, single or two shots; about 5 received placebo; per-sample allocation not given. The investigators took samples on day 63 after the first vaccine or placebo injection. Based in Boston, the donor was an adult of 18-55 years. The germline V gene encodes CDR1 SGDLS and CDR2 YYNGEE. This CDR3 region has 14 residues. The ends were cut back, 2 bases at V and 0 bases at J, with 7 bases in the middle. This entry belongs to a study of Ad26.COV2.S vaccination and SARS-CoV-2 variants. Whole-study context: Recipients of Ad26.COV2.S got it intramuscularly, once or twice 56 days apart. Study-wide points: Vaccinees showed greater spike-specific TCR breadth than placebo recipients. Vaccine and placebo recipients had comparable breadth of non-spike TCRs.

This clonotype was obtained from a person between 18 and 60 years old who received the Ad26.COV2.S COVID-19 vaccine or a placebo. The rearrangement uses TRBV9 and TRBJ2-3, with D uncertain. Sequencing was performed on peripheral blood, taken in a trial of Ad26.COV2.S vaccine versus placebo. The CDR3 nucleotides read TGTGCCAGCAGCGTGGGTCGTAGCACAGATACGCAGTATTTT. Translated, it gives CASSVGRSTDTQYF.